The 2 T cell receptor beta chains presented below share a single source sample, sequenced in a study of T-cell memory formation after mild COVID-19. TCRdb itself ran the 5' RACE reads through MiXCR, one entry per CDR3 protein. The sample carries under 300,000 distinct CDR3 sequences, roughly 9.4% recorded once. The sequenced sample consisted of PBMCs or a T cell subset sorted from them (not recorded which). The receptors derive from a man younger than 35 who had mild COVID-19 (a few samples of this study predate the infection). Cell type and time point are not known.

In this sample, this clonotype turned up a few times. V gene TRBV7-2 combines with J gene TRBJ1-1; D is possibly TRBD1 (5 bases). V lost 3 bases to trimming and J lost 5 bases, with 16 bases between them. Looked up from germline, CDR1 is SGHTA and CDR2 is FQGNSA. The CDR3 totals 15 residues. The CDR3 is CASSFRVWAETEAFF. Written as DNA, the CDR3 is TGTGCCAGCAGCTTCAGGGTGTGGGCCGAGACTGAAGCTTTCTTT.

This clonotype was found a few times. The chain employs TRBV5-5 and TRBJ2-7; D possibly corresponds to TRBD1 (5 bases). V was pared by 5 bases and J by 0 bases, with 12 bases between. The length of the CDR3 is 14 residues. CDR1 and CDR2 from the germline V gene are SGHKS and YYEKEE (reference sequence). The CDR3 DNA is TGTGCCAGCAGTGGGGCAGGTACCTCCTACGAGCAGTACTTC. Its protein is CASSGAGTSYEQYF.